Below, one T cell receptor beta chain is given with its context. Germline CDR1 and CDR2: MDHEN and SYDVKM. The CDR3 totals 15 residues. Trimming took off 6 bases at V and 7 bases at J, with 20 bases between the two ends. The sample originates from a study of blood T cell repertoires in COVID-19. Background on the study: Sources were T cells, B-cell-depleted T cells, or PBMCs; the material itself was cDNA or gDNA.

How the authors handled the data: Estimated nucleated cell counts came from reference gene primer amplification. Some clones are missing from TCRdb's copy, which holds only in-frame ones; the method was immunoSEQ multiplex PCR. V and J calls and clone size are given by that table; D and trimming were obtained from the DNA. Among about 180,000 clones listed, roughly 87% were seen once. This clonotype was sampled from a woman in her forties or fifties who had recovered from COVID-19. The specimen was PBMCs or T cells enriched from blood (not recorded which). The gene calls are TRBV28 and TRBJ2-3, with TRBD2 as a possible D gene (6 bases). The DNA of the CDR3 is TGTGCCAGCAGCCCTTTTGGGGGGAATGATTATACGCAGTATTTT. Translating it yields CASSPFGGNDYTQYF.